This T cell receptor beta chain was obtained from a study of cytomegalovirus exposure and HLA in healthy donors. The wider study: A subsequent analysis reported that the 120 validation repertoires were produced on the same platform that had also been used for the roughly 670 first-cohort repertoires. General study findings and limits: Later, an analysis found that TCR clusters from the first cohort tended to co-occur in the 110 or so validation repertoires. In vitro testing confirmed a few CMV-associated chains as specific for CMV antigens. According to reports, the classifier identified cytomegalovirus status with high specificity and sensitivity.

Only one count was recorded for this clone. Its antigen is currently unknown. Per germline, CDR1 SEHNR and CDR2 FQNEAQ (reference sequence). After removal of 3 bases from V and 0 bases from J, the junction contained 2 bases not matched to a gene. The CDR3 length is 15 residues. Here immunoSEQ multiplex PCR was the method, and the copy in TCRdb shows in-frame clones only, minus some. The profile shows 150,000 to 200,000 clones, around 96% of them singletons. The sequenced material came from PBMCs. The V call is TRBV7-9, the J call TRBJ2-3; 8 bases are shared with TRBD2. The TCR sequence derives from a woman aged 18-29 years in good health and CMV-seronegative. The CDR3 nucleotides are TGTGCCAGCAGCTTCGAGCGGGGGAGCACAGATACGCAGTATTTT. Encoded protein: CASSFERGSTDTQYF.